This T cell receptor (beta chain) was documented in a study of blood T cell repertoires in COVID-19. Study context: COVID-19 samples collected from the United States, Italy and Spain covered acute and convalescent phases. PBMCs, B-cell-depleted T cells, or T cells were the source of the cDNA or gDNA that made up the material.

Authors' data handling: Reference gene primer amplification gave nucleated cell count estimates. TCRdb keeps only in-frame clones here, not all; method: immunoSEQ multiplex PCR. V, J and clone size are taken as reported in that table, and D and trimming were inferred from the DNA itself. The repertoire consists of about 140,000 clones, with 80% to 85% occurring once and the leading ten covering around 8%. The V segment lost 5 bases and the J segment 3 bases; nucleotides outside the gene matches: 4. The germline CDR1 and CDR2 sequences are MNHEY and SMNVEV (reference sequence). This CDR3 region has 15 residues.

Source material: peripheral blood. The TCR originated in a human donor in a cohort sampled during active COVID-19. The chain uses TRBV27 and TRBJ2-3; TRBD2 agrees at 11 bases. CDR3 sequence (DNA): TGTGCCAGCAGTCAGGGGACTAGCGGAACAGATACGCAGTATTTT. Encoded protein: CASSQGTSGTDTQYF.